This TCR beta chain was observed in a study of blood T cell repertoires in COVID-19. Across the whole study: Sites in the United States, Italy and Spain provided acute and convalescent COVID-19 samples.

There are many counts of this clone. Authors' analysis steps: Amplification with reference gene primers provided the estimates of nucleated cell counts. Clones were read by immunoSEQ multiplex PCR, and TCRdb kept only the in-frame ones, dropping some. V and J calls and clone size are as listed in that table; D and trimming were resolved from the DNA. The sample yields a few hundred thousand clones, approximately 88% seen once. The germline CDR1 and CDR2 sequences are LNHDA and SQIVND (reference sequence). The CDR3 extends over 13 amino acids. V was clipped by 5 bases and J by 8 bases; unmatched bases: 2.

This chain connects TRBV19 to TRBJ1-6, with 8 nucleotides matching TRBD1. Sequenced input: peripheral blood. The receptor was derived from a middle-aged woman who had recovered from COVID-19. The CDR3 sequence: CASSGQGDSPLHF. The CDR3 bases are TGTGCCAGTAGTGGACAGGGTGATTCACCCCTCCACTTT.